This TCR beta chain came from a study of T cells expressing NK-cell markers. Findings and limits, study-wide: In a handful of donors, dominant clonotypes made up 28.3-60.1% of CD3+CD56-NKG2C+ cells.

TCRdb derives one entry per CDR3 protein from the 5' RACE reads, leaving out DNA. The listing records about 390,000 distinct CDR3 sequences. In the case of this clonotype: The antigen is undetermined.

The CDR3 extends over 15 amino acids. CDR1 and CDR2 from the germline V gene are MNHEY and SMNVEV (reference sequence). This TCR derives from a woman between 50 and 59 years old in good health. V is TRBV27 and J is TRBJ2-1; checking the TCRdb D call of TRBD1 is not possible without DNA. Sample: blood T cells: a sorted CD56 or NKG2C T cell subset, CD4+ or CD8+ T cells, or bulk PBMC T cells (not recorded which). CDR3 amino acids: CASRPGQGSYNEQFF.